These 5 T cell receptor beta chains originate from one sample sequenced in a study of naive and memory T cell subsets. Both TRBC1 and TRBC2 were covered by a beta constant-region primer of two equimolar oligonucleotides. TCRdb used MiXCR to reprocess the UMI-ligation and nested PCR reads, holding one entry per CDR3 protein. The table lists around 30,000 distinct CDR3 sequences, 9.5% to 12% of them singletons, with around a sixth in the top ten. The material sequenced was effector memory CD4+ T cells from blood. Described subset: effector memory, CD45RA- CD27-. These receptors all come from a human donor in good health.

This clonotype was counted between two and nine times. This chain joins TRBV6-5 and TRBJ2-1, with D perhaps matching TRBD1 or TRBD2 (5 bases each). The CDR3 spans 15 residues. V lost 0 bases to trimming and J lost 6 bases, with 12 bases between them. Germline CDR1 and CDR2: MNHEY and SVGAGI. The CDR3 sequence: CASSYSKWDGNEQFF. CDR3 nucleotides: TGTGCCAGCAGTTACTCGAAGTGGGACGGCAATGAGCAGTTCTTC.

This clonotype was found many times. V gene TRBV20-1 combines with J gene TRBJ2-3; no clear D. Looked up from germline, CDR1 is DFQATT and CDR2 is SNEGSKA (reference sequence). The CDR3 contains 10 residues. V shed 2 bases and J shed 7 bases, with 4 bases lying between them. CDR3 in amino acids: CSARHHTQYF. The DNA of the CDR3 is TGCAGTGCTAGACACCATACGCAGTATTTT.

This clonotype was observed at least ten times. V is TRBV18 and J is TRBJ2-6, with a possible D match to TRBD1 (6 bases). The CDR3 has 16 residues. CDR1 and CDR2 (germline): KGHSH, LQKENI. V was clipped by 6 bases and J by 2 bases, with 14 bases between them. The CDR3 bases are TGTGCCAGCTCGCGAGGGGGACCCCCTGGGGCCAACGTCCTGACTTTC. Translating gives CASSRGGPPGANVLTF. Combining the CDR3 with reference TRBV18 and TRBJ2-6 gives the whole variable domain NAGVMQNPRHLVRRRGQEARLRCSPMKGHSHVYWYRQLPEEGLKFMVYLQKENIIDESGMPKERFSAEFPKEGPSILRIQQVVRGDSAAYFCASSRGGPPGANVLTFGAGSRLTVL.

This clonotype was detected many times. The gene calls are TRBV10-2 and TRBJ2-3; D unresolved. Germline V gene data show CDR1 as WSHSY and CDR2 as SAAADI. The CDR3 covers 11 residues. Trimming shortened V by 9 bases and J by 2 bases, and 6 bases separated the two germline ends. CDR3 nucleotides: TGCGCCAGTAGGAACACAGATACGCAGTATTTT. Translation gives CASRNTDTQYF.

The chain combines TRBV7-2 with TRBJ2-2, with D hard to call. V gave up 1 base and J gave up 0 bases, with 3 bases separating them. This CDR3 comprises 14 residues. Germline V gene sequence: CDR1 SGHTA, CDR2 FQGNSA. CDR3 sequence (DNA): TGTGCCAGCAGCTTAGGGGCGAACACCGGGGAGCTGTTTTTT. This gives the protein CASSLGANTGELFF.